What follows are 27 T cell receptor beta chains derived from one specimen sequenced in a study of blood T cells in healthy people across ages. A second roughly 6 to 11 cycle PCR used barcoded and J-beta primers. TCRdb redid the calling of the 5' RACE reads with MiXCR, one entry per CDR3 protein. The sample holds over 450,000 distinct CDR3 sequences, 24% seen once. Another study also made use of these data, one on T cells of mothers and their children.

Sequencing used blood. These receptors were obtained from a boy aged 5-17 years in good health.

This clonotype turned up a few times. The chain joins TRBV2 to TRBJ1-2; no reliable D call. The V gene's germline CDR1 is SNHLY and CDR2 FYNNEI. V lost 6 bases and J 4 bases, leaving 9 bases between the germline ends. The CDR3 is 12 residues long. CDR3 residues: CASSWDVYGYTF. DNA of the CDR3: TGTGCCAGCAGCTGGGATGTCTATGGCTACACCTTC.

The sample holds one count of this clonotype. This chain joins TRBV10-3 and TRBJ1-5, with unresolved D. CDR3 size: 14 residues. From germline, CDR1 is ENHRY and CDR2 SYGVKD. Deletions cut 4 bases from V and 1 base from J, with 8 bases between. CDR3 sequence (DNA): TGTGCCATCAGTGTCGACACAAGCAATCAGCCCCAGCATTTT. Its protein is CAISVDTSNQPQHF.

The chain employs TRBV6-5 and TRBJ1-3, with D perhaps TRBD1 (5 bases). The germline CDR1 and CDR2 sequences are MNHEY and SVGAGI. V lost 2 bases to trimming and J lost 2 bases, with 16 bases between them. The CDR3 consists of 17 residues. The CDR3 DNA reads TGTGCCAGCAGTTACCAATCCCCGGACATAGCTGGAAACACCATATATTTT. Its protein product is CASSYQSPDIAGNTIYF.

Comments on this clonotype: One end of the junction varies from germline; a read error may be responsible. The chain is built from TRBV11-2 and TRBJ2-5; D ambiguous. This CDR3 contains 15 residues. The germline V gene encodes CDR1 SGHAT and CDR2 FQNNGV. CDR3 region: CATSLELGLQETQYF. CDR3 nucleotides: TGTGCCACCAGCTTAGAGCTAGGGCTACAAGAGACCCAGTACTTC.

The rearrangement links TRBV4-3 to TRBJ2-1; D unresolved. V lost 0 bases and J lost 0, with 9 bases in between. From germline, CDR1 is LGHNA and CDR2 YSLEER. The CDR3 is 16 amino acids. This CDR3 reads CASSQETHGSYNEQFF. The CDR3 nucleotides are TGCGCCAGCAGCCAAGAGACACACGGCTCCTACAATGAGCAGTTCTTC.

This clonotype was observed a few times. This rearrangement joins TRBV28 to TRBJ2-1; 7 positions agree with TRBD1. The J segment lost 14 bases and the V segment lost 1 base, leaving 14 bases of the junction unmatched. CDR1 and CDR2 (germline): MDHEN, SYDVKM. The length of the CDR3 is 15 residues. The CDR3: CASSLLGTANRGEFF. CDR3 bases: TGTGCCAGCAGTTTATTGGGGACAGCGAACCGAGGAGAGTTCTTC.

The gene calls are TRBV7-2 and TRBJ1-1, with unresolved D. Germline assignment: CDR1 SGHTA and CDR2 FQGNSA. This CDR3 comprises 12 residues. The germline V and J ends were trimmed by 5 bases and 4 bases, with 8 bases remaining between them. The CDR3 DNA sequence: TGTGCCAGCAGCCTCTCTTTCACTGAAGCTTTCTTT. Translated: CASSLSFTEAFF.

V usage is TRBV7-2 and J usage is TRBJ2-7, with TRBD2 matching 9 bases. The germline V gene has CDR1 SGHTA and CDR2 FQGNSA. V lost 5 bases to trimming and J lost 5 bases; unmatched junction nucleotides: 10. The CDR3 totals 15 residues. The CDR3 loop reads CASSVTSGPFNEQYF. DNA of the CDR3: TGTGCCAGCAGCGTTACTAGCGGGCCCTTCAACGAGCAGTACTTC.

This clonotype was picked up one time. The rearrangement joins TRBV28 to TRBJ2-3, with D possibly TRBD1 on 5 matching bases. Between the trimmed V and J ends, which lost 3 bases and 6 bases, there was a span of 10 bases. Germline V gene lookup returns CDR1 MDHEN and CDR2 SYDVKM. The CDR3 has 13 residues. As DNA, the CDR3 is TGTGCCAGCAGTTTCACCAGGGTTGATACGCAGTATTTT. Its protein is CASSFTRVDTQYF.

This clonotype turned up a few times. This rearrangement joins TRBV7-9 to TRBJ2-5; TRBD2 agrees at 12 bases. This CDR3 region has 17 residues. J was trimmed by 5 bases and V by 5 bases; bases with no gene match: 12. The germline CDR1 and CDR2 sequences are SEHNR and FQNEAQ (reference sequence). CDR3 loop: CASSLSALAGGRETQYF. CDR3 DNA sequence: TGTGCCAGCAGCCTATCTGCCCTAGCGGGAGGGCGGGAGACCCAGTACTTC.

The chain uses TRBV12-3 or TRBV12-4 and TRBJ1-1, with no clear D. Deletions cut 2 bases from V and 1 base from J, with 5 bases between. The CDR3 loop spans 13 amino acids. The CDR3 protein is CASSLRSNTEAFF. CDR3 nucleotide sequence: TGTGCCAGCAGTTTAAGGTCGAACACTGAAGCTTTCTTT.

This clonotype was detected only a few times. CDR3 residues: CASSLYGGGTDTQYF. In DNA, the CDR3 is TGTGCCAGCAGTTTATACGGAGGGGGCACAGATACGCAGTATTTT. The genes are TRBV28 and TRBJ2-3, with D possibly TRBD2 on 6 matching bases. This CDR3 comprises 15 residues. The germline CDR1 and CDR2 sequences are MDHEN and SYDVKM. Trimming stripped 1 base from V and 1 base from J, with 9 bases between.

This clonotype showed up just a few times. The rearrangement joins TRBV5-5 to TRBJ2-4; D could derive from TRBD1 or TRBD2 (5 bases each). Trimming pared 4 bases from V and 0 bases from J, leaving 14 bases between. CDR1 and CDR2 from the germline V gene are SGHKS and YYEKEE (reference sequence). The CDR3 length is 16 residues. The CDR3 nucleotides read TGTGCCAGCAGCCTTAGAGGGGAGCTAGCCAAAAACATTCAGTACTTC. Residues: CASSLRGELAKNIQYF.

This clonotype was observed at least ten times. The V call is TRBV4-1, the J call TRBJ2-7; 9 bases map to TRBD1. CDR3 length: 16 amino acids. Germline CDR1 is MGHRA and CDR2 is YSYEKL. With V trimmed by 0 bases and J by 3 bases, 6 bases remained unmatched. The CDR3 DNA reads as TGCGCCAGCAGCCAAGATGGAGGGACAGGGTTCTACGAGCAGTACTTC. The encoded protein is CASSQDGGTGFYEQYF.

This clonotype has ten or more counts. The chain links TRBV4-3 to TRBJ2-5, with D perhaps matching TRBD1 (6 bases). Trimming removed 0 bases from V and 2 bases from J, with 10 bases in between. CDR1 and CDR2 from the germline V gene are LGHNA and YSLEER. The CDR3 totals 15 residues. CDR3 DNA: TGCGCCAGCAGCCAAGACACAGGGAAACAAGAGACCCAGTACTTC. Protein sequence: CASSQDTGKQETQYF.

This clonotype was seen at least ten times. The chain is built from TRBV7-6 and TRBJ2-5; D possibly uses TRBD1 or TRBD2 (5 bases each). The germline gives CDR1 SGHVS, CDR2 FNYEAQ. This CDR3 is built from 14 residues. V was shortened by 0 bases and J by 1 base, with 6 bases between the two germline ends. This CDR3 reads CASSLAGVQETQYF. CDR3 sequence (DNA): TGTGCCAGCAGCTTAGCGGGGGTCCAAGAGACCCAGTACTTC.

The CDR3 sequence is CSGRGGGKASYNEQFF. In DNA form, the CDR3 reads TGCAGCGGCCGGGGGGGCGGGAAAGCCTCCTACAATGAGCAGTTCTTC. V is TRBV29-1 and J is TRBJ2-1; 8 bases are shared with TRBD2. Per the germline V gene, CDR1 is SQVTM and CDR2 is ANQGSEA. The CDR3 has 16 residues. Trimming cost V 7 bases and J 0 bases; bases outside gene matches: 11.

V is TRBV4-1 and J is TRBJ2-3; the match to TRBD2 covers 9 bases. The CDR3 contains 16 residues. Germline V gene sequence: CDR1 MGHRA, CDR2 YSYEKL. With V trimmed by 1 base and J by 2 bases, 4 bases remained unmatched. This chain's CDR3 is CASSQGSGGTTDTQYF. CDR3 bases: TGCGCCAGCAGCCAAGGGAGCGGGGGGACCACAGATACGCAGTATTTT.

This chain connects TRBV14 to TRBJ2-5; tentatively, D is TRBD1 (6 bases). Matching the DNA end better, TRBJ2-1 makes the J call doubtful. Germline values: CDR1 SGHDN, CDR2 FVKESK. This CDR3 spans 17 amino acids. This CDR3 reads CASSQLDGTSRDNEQFF. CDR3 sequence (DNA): TGTGCCAGCAGCCAACTTGACGGGACAAGTCGGGACAATGAGCAGTTCTTC.

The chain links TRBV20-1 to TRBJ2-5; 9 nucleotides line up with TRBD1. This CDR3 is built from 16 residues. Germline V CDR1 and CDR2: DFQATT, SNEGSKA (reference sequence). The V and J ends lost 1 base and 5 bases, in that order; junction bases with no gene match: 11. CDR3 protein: CSARARGQGKRETQYF. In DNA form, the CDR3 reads TGCAGTGCTAGAGCCAGAGGACAGGGGAAAAGGGAGACCCAGTACTTC.

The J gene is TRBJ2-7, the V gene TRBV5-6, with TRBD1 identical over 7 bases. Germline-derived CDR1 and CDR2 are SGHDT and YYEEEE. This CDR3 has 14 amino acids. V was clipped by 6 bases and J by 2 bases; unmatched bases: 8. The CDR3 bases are TGTGCCAGCAACCGAGACAGGGACCCCTACGAGCAGTACTTC. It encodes CASNRDRDPYEQYF.

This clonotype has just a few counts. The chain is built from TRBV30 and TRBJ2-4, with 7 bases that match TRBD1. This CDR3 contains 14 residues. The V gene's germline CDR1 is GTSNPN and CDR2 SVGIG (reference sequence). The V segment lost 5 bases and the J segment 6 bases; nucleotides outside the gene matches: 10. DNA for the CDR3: TGTGCCTGGGAGACTCAAGGGGGCGGAAACATTCAGTACTTC. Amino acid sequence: CAWETQGGGNIQYF.

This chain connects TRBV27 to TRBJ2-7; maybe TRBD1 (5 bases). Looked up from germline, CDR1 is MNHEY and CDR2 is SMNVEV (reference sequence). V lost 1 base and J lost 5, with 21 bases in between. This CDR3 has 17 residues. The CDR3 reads CASSLYGSVGLRDEQYF. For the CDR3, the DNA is TGTGCCAGCAGTTTATATGGGTCGGTGGGGCTCAGGGACGAGCAGTACTTC.

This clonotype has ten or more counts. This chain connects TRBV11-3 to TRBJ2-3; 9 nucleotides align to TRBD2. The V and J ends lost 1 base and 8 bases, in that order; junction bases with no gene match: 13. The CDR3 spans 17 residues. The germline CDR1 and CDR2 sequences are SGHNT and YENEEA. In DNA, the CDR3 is TGTGCCAGCAGCTTAGTCCTAGCGGGACGTGCGGTCGGTACGCAGTATTTT. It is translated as CASSLVLAGRAVGTQYF.

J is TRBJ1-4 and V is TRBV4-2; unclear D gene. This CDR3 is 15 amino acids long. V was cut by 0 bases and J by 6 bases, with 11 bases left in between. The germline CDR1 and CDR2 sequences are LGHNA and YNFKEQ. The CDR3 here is CASSQDGPRHEKLFF. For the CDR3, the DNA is TGTGCCAGCAGCCAAGATGGCCCCCGTCATGAAAAACTGTTTTTT.

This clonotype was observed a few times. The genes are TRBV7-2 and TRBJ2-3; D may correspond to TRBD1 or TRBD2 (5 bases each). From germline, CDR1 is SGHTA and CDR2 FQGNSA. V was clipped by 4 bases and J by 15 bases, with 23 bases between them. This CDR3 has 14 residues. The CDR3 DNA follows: TGTGCCAGCAGCTCCAGACATACCCGGGACCCAACCTATTTT. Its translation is CASSSRHTRDPTYF. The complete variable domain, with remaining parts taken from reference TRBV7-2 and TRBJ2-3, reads GAGVSQSPSNKVTEKGKDVELRCDPISGHTALYWYRQSLGQGLEFLIYFQGNSAPDKSGLPSDRFSAERTGGSVSTLTIQRTQQEDSAVYLCASSSRHTRDPTYFGPGTRLTVL.

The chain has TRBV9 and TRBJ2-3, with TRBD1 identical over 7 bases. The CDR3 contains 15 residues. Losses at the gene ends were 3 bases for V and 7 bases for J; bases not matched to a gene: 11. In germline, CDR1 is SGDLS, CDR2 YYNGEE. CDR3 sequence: CASSADRDARNTQYF. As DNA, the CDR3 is TGTGCCAGCAGCGCCGACAGGGATGCACGAAATACGCAGTATTTT. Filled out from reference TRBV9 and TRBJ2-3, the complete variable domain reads DSGVTQTPKHLITATGQRVTLRCSPRSGDLSVYWYQQSLDQGLQFLIQYYNGEERAKGNILERFSAQQFPDLHSELNLSSLELGDSALYFCASSADRDARNTQYFGPGTRLTVL.